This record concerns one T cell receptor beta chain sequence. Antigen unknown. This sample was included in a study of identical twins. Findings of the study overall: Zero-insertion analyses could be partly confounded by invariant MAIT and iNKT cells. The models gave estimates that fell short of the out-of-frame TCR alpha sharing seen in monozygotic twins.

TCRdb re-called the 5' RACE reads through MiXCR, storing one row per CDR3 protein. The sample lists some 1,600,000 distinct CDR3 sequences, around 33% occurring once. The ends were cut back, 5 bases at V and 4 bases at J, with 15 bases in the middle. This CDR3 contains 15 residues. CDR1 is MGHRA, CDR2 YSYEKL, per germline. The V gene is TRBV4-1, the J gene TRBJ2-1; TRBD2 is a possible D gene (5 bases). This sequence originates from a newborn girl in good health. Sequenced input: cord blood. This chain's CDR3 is CASSSGPDSYNEQFF. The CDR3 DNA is TGCGCCAGCAGCTCTGGACCGGACTCGTACAATGAGCAGTTCTTC.